These 19 T cell receptor beta chains share one sample of origin, sequenced in a study of T cell responses to AZD1222 COVID-19 vaccine. The protocol was immunoSEQ multiplex PCR, while the TCRdb copy is restricted to in-frame clones and leaves out a portion. The data show 150,000 to 200,000 clones, approximately 90% seen once. Sequencing was performed on peripheral blood, taken on day 0 of AZD1222 vaccination. These TCRs come from an adult in good health.

This chain links TRBV7-3 with TRBJ2-1, with 10 nucleotides matching TRBD2. The CDR3 has 17 amino acids. V gave up 1 base and J gave up 5 bases; unmatched junction bases: 8. CDR1 and CDR2 from the germline V gene are SGHTA and FQGTGA. The CDR3 loop is CASSLRASGSRDNEQFF. Written as DNA, the CDR3 is TGTGCCAGCAGCTTAAGGGCTAGCGGGAGTCGAGACAATGAGCAGTTCTTC.

V gene TRBV18 combines with J gene TRBJ1-6; TRBD1 might be the D (6 bases). Trimming took off 0 bases at V and 0 bases at J, with 15 bases between the two ends. The CDR3 is 19 amino acids. The germline V gene has CDR1 KGHSH and CDR2 LQKENI. CDR3 region: CASSPPAGEASSYNSPLHF. The CDR3 DNA reads TGTGCCAGCTCACCACCGGCAGGGGAGGCTAGCTCCTATAATTCACCCCTCCACTTT.

The V gene is TRBV7-3, the J gene TRBJ2-1; D gene unclear. Per the germline V gene, CDR1 is SGHTA and CDR2 is FQGTGA. V lost 2 bases, J lost 0 bases, and 11 bases lay in between. This CDR3 comprises 16 residues. Here the CDR3 DNA reads TGTGCCAGCAGCTTATCTGCTGACCCCTCCTACAATGAGCAGTTCTTC. It codes for CASSLSADPSYNEQFF.

J is TRBJ1-2 and V is TRBV2; D uncertain. The CDR3 has 14 amino acids. CDR1 is SNHLY and CDR2 is FYNNEI in the germline V gene. With 0 bases removed from V and 7 bases from J, the gap between germline ends came to 12 bases. This chain's CDR3 is CASSEAVGFSGYTF. The CDR3 region has the DNA TGTGCCAGCAGTGAAGCGGTGGGTTTTAGTGGCTACACCTTC.

This sequence joins TRBV28 and TRBJ1-1; D unclear. The germline V gene has CDR1 MDHEN and CDR2 SYDVKM. The CDR3 is 13 amino acids. Trimming shortened V by 1 base and J by 5 bases, and 8 bases separated the two germline ends. CDR3 protein: CASSLFPRTEAFF. In nucleotides, the CDR3 is TGTGCCAGCAGTTTATTTCCCCGGACTGAAGCTTTCTTT.

V gene TRBV19 combines with J gene TRBJ1-5, with a tentative D call TRBD1 (5 bases). The germline V gene encodes CDR1 LNHDA and CDR2 SQIVND (reference sequence). The CDR3 is 15 amino acids. Trimming took off 3 bases at V and 4 bases at J, with 13 bases between the two ends. CDR3 bases: TGTGCCAGTAGTATTTCGACAGTCTCTAATCAGCCCCAGCATTTT. Protein product: CASSISTVSNQPQHF.

The gene calls are TRBV10-3 and TRBJ2-1, with no clear D. Trimming cost V 4 bases and J 7 bases, with 8 bases left between them. This CDR3 has 12 residues. In germline, CDR1 is ENHRY, CDR2 SYGVKD. The DNA for the CDR3 is TGTGCCATCAGTGCCCACAGAAATGAGCAGTTCTTC. The encoded protein is CAISAHRNEQFF.

V is TRBV5-1 and J is TRBJ1-2, with D maybe TRBD1 (6 bases). Germline CDR1 is SGHRS and CDR2 is YFSETQ. V shed 0 bases and J shed 8 bases, with 17 bases lying between them. The CDR3 covers 15 residues. Here the CDR3 DNA reads TGCGCCAGCAGCTTGGGTACCGGGACAACCCCGGGCTACACCTTC. Translated: CASSLGTGTTPGYTF.

This chain connects TRBV4-2 to TRBJ2-2; either TRBD1 or TRBD2 may supply D (5 bases each). Germline CDR1 and CDR2: LGHNA and YNFKEQ. Between the trimmed V and J ends, which lost 1 base and 4 bases, there was a span of 13 bases. CDR3 length equals 16 residues. CDR3 coding DNA: TGTGCCAGCAGCCAAGTCTCGGGGCTCAGCACCGGGGAGCTGTTTTTT. It is translated as CASSQVSGLSTGELFF.

This clone was seen a single time. CDR3 nucleotide sequence: TGTGCCAGCAGTGAAGGTTTGGCCCGGGGAGAACTGTTTTTT. Its protein is CASSEGLARGELFF. The V call is TRBV2, the J call TRBJ1-4, with D uncertain. The CDR3 totals 14 residues. V was shortened by 1 base and J by 12 bases, with 15 bases between the two germline ends. The germline gives CDR1 SNHLY, CDR2 FYNNEI.

V usage is TRBV19 and J usage is TRBJ1-5; tentatively, D is TRBD1 (5 bases). Germline values: CDR1 LNHDA, CDR2 SQIVND (reference sequence). This CDR3 is 14 amino acids long. Deletions cut 5 bases from V and 0 bases from J, with 8 bases between. The CDR3: CASSSRDSNQPQHF. In DNA, the CDR3 is TGTGCCAGTAGTTCCAGGGATAGCAATCAGCCCCAGCATTTT.

The V and J genes are TRBV7-9 and TRBJ2-7; 8 bases match TRBD1. The trim removed 5 bases at V and 6 bases at J, leaving 3 bases unmatched. This CDR3 is 12 amino acids long. Germline-derived CDR1 and CDR2 are SEHNR and FQNEAQ (reference sequence). For the CDR3, the DNA is TGTGCCAGCAGCCGCGACAGGGGCGAGCAGTACTTC. It is translated as CASSRDRGEQYF.

In DNA form, the CDR3 reads TGCAGTGCTACTGACAGGGCTCCTGCTGGCTACACCTTC. This encodes CSATDRAPAGYTF. The genes are TRBV20-1 and TRBJ1-2; 7 bases line up with TRBD1. Unmatched junction bases numbered 9, after V lost 4 bases and J lost 7 bases. CDR1 and CDR2 (germline): DFQATT, SNEGSKA (reference sequence). The CDR3 sequence is 13 residues long.

The chain is built from TRBV5-1 and TRBJ2-7, with 9 bases fitting TRBD2. The germline V gene has CDR1 SGHRS and CDR2 YFSETQ. V was clipped by 5 bases and J by 6 bases; unmatched bases: 12. CDR3 length equals 15 residues. This CDR3 is CASSPYLAGESEQYF. The CDR3 DNA sequence: TGCGCCAGCAGTCCTTACTTAGCGGGAGAAAGCGAGCAGTACTTC.

This chain uses TRBV4-1 with TRBJ1-2, with TRBD1 identical over 7 bases. Germline CDR1 MGHRA, CDR2 YSYEKL. The J segment lost 6 bases and the V segment lost 1 base, leaving 17 bases of the junction unmatched. This CDR3 has 18 residues. This CDR3 is CASSQGVLYRGSWHGYTF. DNA for the CDR3: TGCGCCAGCAGCCAAGGGGTCCTGTACAGGGGCTCCTGGCATGGCTACACCTTC.

This chain links TRBV19 with TRBJ2-7; perhaps TRBD2 as D (6 bases). Germline lookup yields CDR1 LNHDA and CDR2 SQIVND (reference sequence). The CDR3 contains 14 residues. V shed 10 bases and J shed 0 bases, with 16 bases lying between them. CDR3 sequence reads: CATQQKTSSYEQYF. CDR3 in DNA: TGTGCCACCCAGCAAAAGACTAGCTCCTACGAGCAGTACTTC.

J is TRBJ1-5 and V is TRBV19, with 7 bases that match TRBD1. This CDR3 contains 16 residues. Germline V gives CDR1 LNHDA, CDR2 SQIVND (reference sequence). Trimming cost V 5 bases and J 0 bases; bases outside gene matches: 7. CDR3 protein: CASSVFRDSSNQPQHF. CDR3 DNA sequence: TGTGCCAGTAGTGTATTCCGGGACAGTAGCAATCAGCCCCAGCATTTT.

This chain uses TRBV5-1 with TRBJ1-5; TRBD1 might be the D (6 bases). CDR1 is SGHRS and CDR2 is YFSETQ in the germline V gene. The V end was cut by 4 bases, the J end by 2 bases, with 13 bases between. The CDR3 runs 15 residues. Written as DNA, the CDR3 is TGCGCCAGCAGCCAGGGGCCGGGGGGCAATCAGCCCCAGCATTTT. Encoded protein: CASSQGPGGNQPQHF.

This clone appeared a single time. Other DNA sequences in this sample translate to the same CDR3. The rearrangement uses TRBV20-1 and TRBJ2-7; D call uncertain. Germline V gene lookup returns CDR1 DFQATT and CDR2 SNEGSKA (reference sequence). The CDR3 covers 11 residues. Trimming took off 3 bases at V and 3 bases at J, with 6 bases between the two ends. The DNA for the CDR3 is TGCAGTGCTAGTTCTAGCTACGAGCAGTACTTC. Protein product: CSASSSYEQYF.